Listed below are T cell receptor beta chains from one sample, sequenced in a study of cytomegalovirus exposure and HLA in healthy donors. Produced via immunoSEQ multiplex PCR; TCRdb's table is partial and in-frame only. The data hold over 100,000 clones, with more than 70% observed a single time. The sequenced material came from PBMCs. The source of these receptors is a young woman in good health and CMV-seronegative. CDR3s include the opening cysteine and the closing phenylalanine or tryptophan. D genes are given only for firm matches. Part of the rows lack a size; the others show once, few, many or a class for expanded clones.

V	D	J	size	DNA	CDR3
TRBV4-2	TRBD2	TRBJ2-5	few	TGTGCCAGCAGCCAAGATAGGGGGAGCGGGGGTGAGACCCAGTACTTC	CASSQDRGSGGETQYF
TRBV9	TRBD2	TRBJ2-1	NA	TGTGCCAGCAGCGTAGTGGCGGGAGCCTACAATGAGCAGTTCTTC	CASSVVAGAYNEQFF
TRBV28	TRBD1	TRBJ2-5	NA	TGTGCCAGCAGTCTGCAGGGGGCGCGAGAGACCCAGTACTTC	CASSLQGARETQYF
TRBV5-1	TRBD2	TRBJ2-7	NA	TGCGCCAGCAGCCCGATGGGTAGCGGGGGGTCATACGGCTCCTACGAGCAGTACTTC	CASSPMGSGGSYGSYEQYF
TRBV9	TRBD1	TRBJ1-2	NA	TGTGCCAGCAGCGCAACAGGGGGTTCCATCTATGGCTACACCTTC	CASSATGGSIYGYTF
TRBV6-1	TRBD1	TRBJ1-5	NA	TGTGCCAGCAGTCTATCGGGACAGTACGAGCCCCAGCATTTT	CASSLSGQYEPQHF
TRBV5-4	NA	TRBJ1-1	NA	TGTGCCAGCAGCTTATGGGCCGGGAACACTGAAGCTTTCTTT	CASSLWAGNTEAFF
TRBV13	NA	TRBJ2-1	NA	TGTGCCAGCAGCTTTCCTAGCGAAGCTAATGAGCAGTTCTTC	CASSFPSEANEQFF
TRBV28	NA	TRBJ2-7	NA	TGTGCCAGCAGTTTAGCAGGGTCGGGTATCCCCCAGGACGAGCAGTACTTC	CASSLAGSGIPQDEQYF
TRBV11-2	NA	TRBJ2-2	NA	TGTGCCAGCAGCTCCAACCCAGGGTTCACCGGGGAGCTGTTTTTT	CASSSNPGFTGELFF